This T cell receptor (beta chain) was observed in a study of regulatory T cells in long-lasting Graves disease. The CDR3 contains 15 residues. Deletions cut 0 bases from V and 0 bases from J, with 9 bases between. Germline values: CDR1 GTSNPN, CDR2 SVGIG (reference sequence). Arm-PCR of CDR3 regions with iRepertoire HTBI primers generated TCR beta libraries. MiXCR, applied by TCRdb to the multiplex PCR reads, yields one record per CDR3 protein. The sample lists just over 600,000 distinct CDR3 sequences, less than 20% occurring once. This clonotype showed up just a few times. The time point was: newly diagnosed GD, antithyroid drugs for less than 3 months. PBMC-extracted RNA yielded the TCR library. These same records also appear under a second study, on T cells in Graves' hyperthyroidism and ophthalmopathy.

The sequence was obtained from a woman aged 25 to 39 with Graves disease. Here the sequenced sample was peripheral blood mononuclear cells (PBMCs), taken at new diagnosis, from a patient treated with antithyroid drugs. This chain connects TRBV30 to TRBJ2-1; D unresolved. This chain's CDR3 is CAWSVRGRSYNEQFF. CDR3 nucleotides: TGTGCCTGGAGTGTACGCGGACGCTCCTACAATGAGCAGTTCTTC.